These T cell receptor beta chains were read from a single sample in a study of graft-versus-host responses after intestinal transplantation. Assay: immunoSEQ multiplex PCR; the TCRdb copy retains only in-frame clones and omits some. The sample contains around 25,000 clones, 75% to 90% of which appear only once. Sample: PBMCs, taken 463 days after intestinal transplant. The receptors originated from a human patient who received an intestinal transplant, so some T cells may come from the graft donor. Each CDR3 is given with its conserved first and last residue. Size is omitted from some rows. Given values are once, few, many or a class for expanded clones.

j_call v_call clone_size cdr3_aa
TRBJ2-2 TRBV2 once CASSDGGSPGELFF
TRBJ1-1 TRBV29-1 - CSARVGWNTEAFF
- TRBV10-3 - CAISEGASGPYEQYF
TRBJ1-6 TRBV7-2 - CASSLGVPSLGSPLHF
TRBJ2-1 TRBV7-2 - CASSLGYGWAYNEQFF
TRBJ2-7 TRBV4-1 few CASSRRAGLAGGRYEQYF
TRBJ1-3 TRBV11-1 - CASSLGQGRNTIYF
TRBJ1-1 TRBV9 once CASSVQTMNTEAFF
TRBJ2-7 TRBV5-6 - CASSFDTSGSTYSHEQYF
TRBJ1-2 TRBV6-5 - CASSYAATSGYGYTF
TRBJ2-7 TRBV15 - CATSRDRGADYEQYF
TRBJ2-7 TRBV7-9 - CASSLEAGTDSYEQYF
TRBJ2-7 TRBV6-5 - CASSYDSSYEQYF
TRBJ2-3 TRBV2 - CASCRDRYTDTQYF
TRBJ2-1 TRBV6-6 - CASSYSRSGVEQFF
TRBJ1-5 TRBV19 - CASSIFEIGNQPQHF
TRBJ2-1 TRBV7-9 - CASSSPPRASGRAGEQFF
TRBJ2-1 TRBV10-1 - CASSESMASGKGSRYNEQFF
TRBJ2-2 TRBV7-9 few CAIPWDIDTGELFF
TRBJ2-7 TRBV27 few CASNLRGGGYEQYF
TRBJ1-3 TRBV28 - CASNPQGASGNTIYF
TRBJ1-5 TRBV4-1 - CASSQVTGRHQPQHF
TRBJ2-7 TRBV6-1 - CATLLIAVRDEQYF
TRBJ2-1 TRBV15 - CATSRDRGLGTEQFF
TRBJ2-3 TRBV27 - CASSFQGRTDTQYF
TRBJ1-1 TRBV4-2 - CASSRMTGGDTEAFF
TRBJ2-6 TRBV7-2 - CASSLAISSGANVLTF
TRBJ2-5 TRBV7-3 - CASSLFGGAAETQYF
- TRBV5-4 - CASSPGQGHLSYEQYF
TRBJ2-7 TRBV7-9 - CASSIRTGFYEQYF
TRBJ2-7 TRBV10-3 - CAISDPTPSYEQYF
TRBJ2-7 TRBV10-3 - CAISEVEQGSYEQYF
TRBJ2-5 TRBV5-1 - CASSFPTSGSGGNQETQYF
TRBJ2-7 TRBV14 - CASSHGRMAYEQYF
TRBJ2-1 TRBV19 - CASSTLAVSSYNEQFF
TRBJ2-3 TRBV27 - CASTPSGGVDTQYF
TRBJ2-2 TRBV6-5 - CASSNTGELFF
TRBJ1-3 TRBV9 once CASSVEISARRGNTIYF
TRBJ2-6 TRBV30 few CAWSAESGANVLTF
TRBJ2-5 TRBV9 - CASGRDRDETQYF
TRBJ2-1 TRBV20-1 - CSARGAREQFF
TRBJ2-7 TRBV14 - CASSQEPGFIRDEQYF
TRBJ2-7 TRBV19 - CASSLGAGYEQYF
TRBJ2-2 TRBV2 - CASIRTSGVGELFF
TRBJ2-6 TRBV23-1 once CASRTGKGSTREFNVLTF
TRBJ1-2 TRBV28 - CASFESSYTF
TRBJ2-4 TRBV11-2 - CASSLGTENIQYF
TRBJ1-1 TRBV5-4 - CASSSPRGPTEAFF
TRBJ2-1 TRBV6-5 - CASSYLLSSSYNEQFF
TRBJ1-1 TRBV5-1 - CASSLADMNTEAFF
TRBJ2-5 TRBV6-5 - CASSYLTEGETQYF
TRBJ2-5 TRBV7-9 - CASSPQLAPQETQYF
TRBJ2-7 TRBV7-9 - CASSLVREQYF
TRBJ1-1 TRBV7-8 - CASSLVAIVGSEAFF
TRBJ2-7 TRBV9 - CASSVAALADFYEQYF
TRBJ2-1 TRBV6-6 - CASNTVAGQFF
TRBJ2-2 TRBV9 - CASSVAEGLAANGELFF
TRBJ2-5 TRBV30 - CAWSVRQSGAQYF
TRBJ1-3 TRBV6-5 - CASSYSSTGNTIYF